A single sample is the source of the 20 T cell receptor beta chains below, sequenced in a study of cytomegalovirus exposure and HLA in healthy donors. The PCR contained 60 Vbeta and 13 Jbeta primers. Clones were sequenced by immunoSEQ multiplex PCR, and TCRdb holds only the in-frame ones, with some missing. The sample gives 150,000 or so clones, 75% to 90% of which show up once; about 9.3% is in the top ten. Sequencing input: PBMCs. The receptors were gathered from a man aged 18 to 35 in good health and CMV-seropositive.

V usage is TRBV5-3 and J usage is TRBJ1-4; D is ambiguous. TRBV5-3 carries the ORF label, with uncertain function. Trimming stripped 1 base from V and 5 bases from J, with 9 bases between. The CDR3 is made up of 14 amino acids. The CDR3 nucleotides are TGTGCCAGAAGCTTGTCCGGAGTCAATGAAAAACTGTTTTTT. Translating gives CARSLSGVNEKLFF.

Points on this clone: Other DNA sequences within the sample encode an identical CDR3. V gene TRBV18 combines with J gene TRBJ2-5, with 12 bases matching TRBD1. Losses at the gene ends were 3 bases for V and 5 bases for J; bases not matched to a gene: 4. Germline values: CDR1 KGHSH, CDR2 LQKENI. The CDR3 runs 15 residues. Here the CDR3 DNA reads TGTGCCAGCTCACCTGGGACAGGGGGCTGGGAGACCCAGTACTTC. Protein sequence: CASSPGTGGWETQYF.

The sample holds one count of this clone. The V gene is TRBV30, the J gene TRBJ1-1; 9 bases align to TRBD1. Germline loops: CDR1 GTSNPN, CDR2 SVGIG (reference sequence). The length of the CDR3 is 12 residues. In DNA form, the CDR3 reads TGTGCACGACAGGGGGGGAACACTGAAGCTTTCTTT. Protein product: CARQGGNTEAFF.

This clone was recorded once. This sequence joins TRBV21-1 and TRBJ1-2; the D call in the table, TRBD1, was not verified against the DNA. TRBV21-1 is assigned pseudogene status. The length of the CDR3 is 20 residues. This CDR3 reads CASSYERDGTGPTLSFGYTF. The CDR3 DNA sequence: TGTGCCAGCAGCTACGAAAGAGATGGGACAGGCCCGACTCTGAGCTTTGGCTACACCTTC.

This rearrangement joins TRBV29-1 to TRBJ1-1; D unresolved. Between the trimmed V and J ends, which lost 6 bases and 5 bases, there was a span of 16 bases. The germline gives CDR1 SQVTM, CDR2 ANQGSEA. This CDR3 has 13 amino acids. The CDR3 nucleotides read TGCAGCGTCCTTGCCCAGGTCCCTACTGAAGCTTTCTTT. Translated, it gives CSVLAQVPTEAFF.

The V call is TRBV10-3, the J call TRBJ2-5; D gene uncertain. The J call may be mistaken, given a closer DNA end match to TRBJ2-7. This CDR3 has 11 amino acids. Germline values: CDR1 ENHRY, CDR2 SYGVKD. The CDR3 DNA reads TGTGCCATCAGTGGGGGTAGCGAGCAGTACTTC. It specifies CAISGGSEQYF.

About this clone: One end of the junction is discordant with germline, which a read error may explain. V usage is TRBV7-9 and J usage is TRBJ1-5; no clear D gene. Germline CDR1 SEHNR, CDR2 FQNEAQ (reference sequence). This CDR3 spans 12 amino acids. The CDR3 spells CSSSSFNQPQHF. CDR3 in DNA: TGTTCCAGCAGCTCCTTCAATCAGCCCCAGCATTTT. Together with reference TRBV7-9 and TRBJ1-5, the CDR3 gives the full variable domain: DTGVSQNPRHKITKRGQNVTFRCDPISEHNRLYWYRQTLGQGPEFLTYFQNEAQLEKSRLLSDRFSAERPKGSFSTLEIQRTEQGDSAMYLCSSSSFNQPQHFGDGTRLSIL.

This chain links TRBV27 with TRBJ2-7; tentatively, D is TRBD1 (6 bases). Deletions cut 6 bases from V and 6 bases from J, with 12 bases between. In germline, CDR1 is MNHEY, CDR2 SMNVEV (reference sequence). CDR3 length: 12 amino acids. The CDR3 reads CASRDTGSEQYF. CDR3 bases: TGTGCCAGCAGGGATACAGGGAGCGAGCAGTACTTC.

The CDR3 region has the DNA TGTGCCATCCGAGACAGGGAGCTATCACCCCTCCACTTT. Its translation is CAIRDRELSPLHF. The chain links TRBV10-3 to TRBJ1-6; TRBD1 matches at 7 bases. CDR1 ENHRY and CDR2 SYGVKD come from the germline V gene. With V trimmed by 8 bases and J by 10 bases, 8 bases remained unmatched. The CDR3 loop spans 13 amino acids.

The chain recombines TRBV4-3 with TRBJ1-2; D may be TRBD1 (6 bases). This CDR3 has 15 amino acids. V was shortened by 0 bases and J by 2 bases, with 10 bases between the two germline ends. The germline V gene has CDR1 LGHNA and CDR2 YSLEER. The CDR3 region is CASSQDRTANYGYTF. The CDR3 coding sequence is TGCGCCAGCAGCCAAGACAGGACAGCGAACTATGGCTACACCTTC.

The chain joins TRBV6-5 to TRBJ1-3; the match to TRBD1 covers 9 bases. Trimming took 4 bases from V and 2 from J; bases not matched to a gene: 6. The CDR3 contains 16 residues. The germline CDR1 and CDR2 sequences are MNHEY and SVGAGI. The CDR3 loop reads CASSSTGTGPGNTIYF. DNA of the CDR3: TGTGCCAGCAGTTCAACCGGGACAGGGCCTGGAAACACCATATATTTT.

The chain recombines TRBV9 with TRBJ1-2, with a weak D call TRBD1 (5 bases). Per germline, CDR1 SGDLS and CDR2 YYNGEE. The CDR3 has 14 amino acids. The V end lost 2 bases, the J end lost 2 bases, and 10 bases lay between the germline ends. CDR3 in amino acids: CASSVGDRNYGYTF. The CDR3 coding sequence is TGTGCCAGCAGCGTCGGAGACAGAAACTATGGCTACACCTTC.

This CDR3 is CATSRAIHKSSYNSPLHF. CDR3 sequence (DNA): TGTGCCACCAGCAGAGCGATACACAAAAGCTCCTATAATTCACCCCTCCACTTT. This sequence joins TRBV15 and TRBJ1-6; no reliable D call. V was cut by 1 base and J by 0 bases, with 13 bases left in between. This CDR3 is 18 amino acids long. Germline V gene data show CDR1 as LNHNV and CDR2 as YYDKDF (reference sequence).

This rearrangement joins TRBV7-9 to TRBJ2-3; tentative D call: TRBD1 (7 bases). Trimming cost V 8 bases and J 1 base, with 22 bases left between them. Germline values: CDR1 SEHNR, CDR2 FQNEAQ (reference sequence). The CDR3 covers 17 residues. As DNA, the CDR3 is TGTGCCAGCGGAGGTAGAATTTCCAGGGGGGGCACAGATACGCAGTATTTT. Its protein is CASGGRISRGGTDTQYF.

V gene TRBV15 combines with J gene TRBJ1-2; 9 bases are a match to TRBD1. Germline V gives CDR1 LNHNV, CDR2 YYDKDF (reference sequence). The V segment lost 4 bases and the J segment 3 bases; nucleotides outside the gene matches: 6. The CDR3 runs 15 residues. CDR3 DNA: TGTGCCACCAGCACCTCCGGGACAGGGTACTATGGCTACACCTTC. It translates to CATSTSGTGYYGYTF.

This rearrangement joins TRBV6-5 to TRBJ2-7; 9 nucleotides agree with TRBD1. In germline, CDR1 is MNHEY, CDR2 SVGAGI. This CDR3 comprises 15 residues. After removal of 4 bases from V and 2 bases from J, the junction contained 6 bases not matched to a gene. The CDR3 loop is CASSSPQGATYEQYF. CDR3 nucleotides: TGTGCCAGCAGTTCGCCACAGGGGGCGACCTACGAGCAGTACTTC.

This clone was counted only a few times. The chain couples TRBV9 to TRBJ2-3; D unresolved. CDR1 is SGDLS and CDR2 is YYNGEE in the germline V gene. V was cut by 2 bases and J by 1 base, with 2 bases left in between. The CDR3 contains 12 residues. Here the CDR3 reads CASSVGTDTQYF. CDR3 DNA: TGTGCCAGCAGCGTCGGCACAGATACGCAGTATTTT.

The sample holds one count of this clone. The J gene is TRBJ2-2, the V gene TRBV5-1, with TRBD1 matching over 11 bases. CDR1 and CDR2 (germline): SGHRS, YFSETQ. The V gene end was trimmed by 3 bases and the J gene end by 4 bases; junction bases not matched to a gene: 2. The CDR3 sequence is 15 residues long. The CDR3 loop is CASSWGTGGTGELFF. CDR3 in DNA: TGCGCCAGCAGCTGGGGGACAGGGGGCACCGGGGAGCTGTTTTTT. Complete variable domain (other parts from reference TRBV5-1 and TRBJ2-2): KAGVTQTPRYLIKTRGQQVTLSCSPISGHRSVSWYQQTPGQGLQFLFEYFSETQRNKGNFPGRFSGRQFSNSRSEMNVSTLELGDSALYLCASSWGTGGTGELFFGEGSRLTVL.

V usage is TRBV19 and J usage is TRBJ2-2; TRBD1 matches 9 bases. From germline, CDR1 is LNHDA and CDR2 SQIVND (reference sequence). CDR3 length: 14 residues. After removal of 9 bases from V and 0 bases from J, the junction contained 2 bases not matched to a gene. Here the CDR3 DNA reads TGTGCCAGCCGGACAGGGGCGAACACCGGGGAGCTGTTTTTT. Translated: CASRTGANTGELFF.

CDR3 DNA sequence: TGTGCCAGCGGGCCAAGCTCCTACGAGCAGTACTTC. Translation gives CASGPSSYEQYF. The genes are TRBV6-5 and TRBJ2-7; D is unclear. The CDR3 is made up of 12 amino acids. Looked up from germline, CDR1 is MNHEY and CDR2 is SVGAGI. Trimming left V 8 bases short and J 0 bases short, with 8 bases between.